One and the same sample provided the 16 T cell receptor beta chains below, sequenced in a study of T-cell reconstitution after alpha-beta-depleted transplantation in children (dated by TCRdb to about 2016). The treatment or condition label corresponds to: allogeneic hematopoietic cell transplantation with graft depleted of TCRalphabeta T cells and CD19 B cells. Library creation used PCR. The run used an Illumina HiSeq 2500. TCR libraries were prepared with molecular barcoding, using unique molecular identifiers to normalize TCRbeta repertoire quantification. TCRdb reworked the public reads: Q25 trimming with fastp, MiXCR clone assembly, productive beta chains retained. For every CDR3 protein sequence, its rows merge into one entry that carries the most common genes and DNA. For this sample there are 440,000 or so distinct CDR3 sequences; over 40% appear just once. About 30% of the sample rests with the top ten.

The starting material was PBMCs, obtained before TCRalphabeta/CD19-depleted stem cell transplant. The receptors derive from a girl aged 2-15 years with aplastic anemia, due to receive a stem cell transplant.

CDR3 region: CASTGWGSSTDTQYF. In DNA form, the CDR3 reads TGTGCCAGCACCGGGTGGGGGTCTAGCACAGATACGCAGTATTTT. V usage is TRBV5-6 and J usage is TRBJ2-3; possibly TRBD1 or TRBD2 for D (5 bases each). Germline values: CDR1 SGHDT, CDR2 YYEEEE. V shed 6 bases and J shed 0 bases, with 14 bases lying between them. CDR3 length equals 15 residues.

The chain links TRBV7-3 to TRBJ1-2, with 8 bases fitting TRBD1. V was pared by 5 bases and J by 0 bases, with 5 bases of the junction left unmatched. The V gene's germline CDR1 is SGHTA and CDR2 FQGTGA. This CDR3 is built from 15 residues. The CDR3 sequence: CASSLGQGPNYGYTF. The CDR3 DNA reads TGTGCCAGCAGCCTAGGACAGGGCCCTAACTATGGCTACACCTTC. The whole variable domain, filled in from reference TRBV7-3 and TRBJ1-2, reads GAGVSQTPSNKVTEKGKYVELRCDPISGHTALYWYRQSLGQGPEFLIYFQGTGAADDSGLPNDRFFAVRPEGSVSTLKIQRTERGDSAVYLCASSLGQGPNYGYTFGSGTRLTVV.

On this clonotype: A much larger clone is a single base away; this may be a read error. The CDR3 sequence: CSAITGVGANVLTF. The DNA for the CDR3 is TGCAGTGCTATTACAGGGGTTGGGGCCAACGTCCTGACTTTC. This chain connects TRBV20-1 to TRBJ2-6, with 7 bases identical to TRBD1. Germline V gene sequence: CDR1 DFQATT, CDR2 SNEGSKA (reference sequence). The CDR3 is made up of 14 amino acids. Trimming took 4 bases from V and 3 from J; bases not matched to a gene: 3.

This clonotype has a handful of counts. The rearrangement uses TRBV27 and TRBJ1-5, with 7 bases identical to TRBD1. CDR1 is MNHEY and CDR2 is SMNVEV in the germline V gene (reference sequence). CDR3 length equals 16 residues. Trimming at V came to 4 bases and at J to 2 bases, leaving 8 bases not matched to a gene. The DNA of the CDR3 is TGTGCCAGCAGTTCCGCCGACAGGGTTGGCAATCAGCCCCAGCATTTT. As protein: CASSSADRVGNQPQHF.

The chain is built from TRBV5-1 and TRBJ1-1; D unresolved. Germline CDR1 reads SGHRS; CDR2 reads YFSETQ. The CDR3 totals 12 residues. Trimming stripped 4 bases from V and 8 bases from J, with 12 bases between. The CDR3 DNA is TGCGCCAGCAGCCAGTCGGAGGGCGAAGCTTTCTTT. Translation: CASSQSEGEAFF.

This clonotype was recorded at least ten times. The V gene is TRBV12-3 or TRBV12-4, the J gene TRBJ1-6, with a weak D call TRBD1 (5 bases). The CDR3 contains 17 residues. The germline V and J ends were trimmed by 0 bases and 0 bases, with 9 bases remaining between them. CDR3 bases: TGTGCCAGCAGTTTAGCGCGGGGGAGCTCCTATAATTCACCCCTCCACTTT. Protein sequence: CASSLARGSSYNSPLHF.

This chain uses TRBV9 with TRBJ1-3; TRBD1 matches at 7 bases. CDR1 is SGDLS and CDR2 is YYNGEE in the germline V gene. This CDR3 has 19 amino acids. Losses at the gene ends were 0 bases for V and 4 bases for J; bases not matched to a gene: 16. This chain's CDR3 is CASSVARMDAGTAGNTIYF. The DNA for the CDR3 is TGTGCCAGCAGCGTAGCTCGGATGGACGCCGGGACAGCAGGAAACACCATATATTTT.

In this sample, this clonotype turned up many times. The chain combines TRBV6-2 or TRBV6-3 with TRBJ1-5; 8 nucleotides agree with TRBD1. V shed 9 bases, J shed 7 bases, and the junction held 5 bases outside the gene matches. Germline lookup yields CDR1 MNHEY and CDR2 SVGEGT. This CDR3 spans 12 amino acids. The CDR3: CASSGGGQPQHF. The CDR3, as DNA: TGTGCCAGTTCAGGGGGCGGCCAGCCCCAGCATTTT.

The V gene is TRBV4-1, the J gene TRBJ2-1; 8 bases match TRBD2. Germline V gene sequence: CDR1 MGHRA, CDR2 YSYEKL. V was pared by 1 base and J by 8 bases, with 4 bases of the junction left unmatched. The CDR3 is 14 amino acids. This CDR3 is CASSQGGGRDEQFF. As DNA, the CDR3 is TGCGCCAGCAGCCAAGGCGGGGGGAGGGATGAGCAGTTCTTC.

The V call is TRBV6-5, the J call TRBJ1-6, with D uncertain. Trimming cost V 5 bases and J 14 bases, with 13 bases left between them. This CDR3 region has 12 residues. Germline lookup yields CDR1 MNHEY and CDR2 SVGAGI. This chain's CDR3 is CASSRERVSLHF. CDR3 DNA: TGTGCCAGCAGTCGGGAGAGAGTATCCCTCCACTTT.

V and J are TRBV20-1 and TRBJ2-1, with TRBD2 identical over 14 bases. V trimming: 3 bases; J trimming: 4 bases; junction bases outside the gene matches: 5. The CDR3 runs to 16 residues. Germline CDR1 reads DFQATT; CDR2 reads SNEGSKA (reference sequence). The CDR3 sequence: CSARGLAGAIYNEQFF. In DNA, the CDR3 is TGCAGTGCTAGGGGACTAGCGGGAGCGATTTACAATGAGCAGTTCTTC.

The chain uses TRBV24-1 and TRBJ1-2; D is unclear. There are 15 residues in the CDR3. The V end was cut by 0 bases, the J end by 4 bases, with 11 bases between. Germline V lookup: CDR1 KGHDR, CDR2 SFDVKD. CDR3 sequence reads: CATSDLFQDPYGYTF. In DNA, the CDR3 is TGTGCCACCAGTGATTTGTTCCAGGATCCCTATGGCTACACCTTC.

This chain links TRBV7-6 with TRBJ2-7; D is undetermined. Germline V gene lookup returns CDR1 SGHVS and CDR2 FNYEAQ. V lost 2 bases, J lost 2 bases, and 13 bases lay in between. CDR3 length: 15 residues. The CDR3 nucleotides are TGTGCCAGCAGCTTAAGGATGAAGGATCCCTACGAGCAGTACTTC. This codes for CASSLRMKDPYEQYF.

This clonotype showed up many times. V and J are TRBV25-1 and TRBJ2-1; 10 nucleotides line up with TRBD1. The CDR3 has 15 residues. V was clipped by 4 bases and J by 5 bases; unmatched bases: 5. Germline lookup yields CDR1 MGHDK and CDR2 SYGVNS. CDR3 amino acids: CASSGGDRGDNEQFF. The CDR3 nucleotides read TGTGCCAGCAGTGGAGGGGACAGGGGCGACAATGAGCAGTTCTTC.

This chain uses TRBV7-2 with TRBJ2-3, with D possibly being TRBD1 or TRBD2 (5 bases each). V dropped 8 bases and J dropped 2 bases, with 14 bases sitting between them. CDR1 is SGHTA and CDR2 is FQGNSA in the germline V gene. The CDR3 extends over 14 amino acids. CDR3 sequence reads: CASGTRGLTDTQYF. DNA of the CDR3: TGTGCCAGCGGTACTAGGGGTCTCACAGATACGCAGTATTTT. The whole variable domain, filled in from reference TRBV7-2 and TRBJ2-3, reads GAGVSQSPSNKVTEKGKDVELRCDPISGHTALYWYRQSLGQGLEFLIYFQGNSAPDKSGLPSDRFSAERTGGSVSTLTIQRTQQEDSAVYLCASGTRGLTDTQYFGPGTRLTVL.

As DNA, the CDR3 is TGCAGTGCCACCCTGGCCACAGATACGCAGTATTTT. Amino acids: CSATLATDTQYF. This chain uses TRBV20-1 with TRBJ2-3; D unresolved. The CDR3 length is 12 residues. V shed 6 bases and J shed 2 bases, with 9 bases lying between them. Germline CDR1 is DFQATT and CDR2 is SNEGSKA (reference sequence).